This is a list of T cell receptor beta chains from one sample in a study of blood T cell repertoires in COVID-19. Assay used: immunoSEQ multiplex PCR; TCRdb lists only in-frame clones, some missing. The table shows tens of thousands of clones, with about 84% occurring only once. Sequenced sample: peripheral blood. These receptors were collected from a man older than 75 with active or convalescent COVID-19. Each CDR3 is given with its conserved first and last residue. A D gene is named only where the DNA matches it firmly. The size field is filled for only some rows; it gives once, few, many or a size class.

V: TRBV5-1; J: TRBJ2-3; size: NA; D: NA; DNA: TGCGCCAGCAGCCCCAGTAGCGGCACAGATACGCAGTATTTT; CDR3: CASSPSSGTDTQYF
V: TRBV6-2/TRBV6-3; J: TRBJ1-2; size: NA; D: NA; DNA: TGTGCCAGCAGTTCGCGAGATGGCTACACCTTC; CDR3: CASSSRDGYTF
V: TRBV30; J: TRBJ1-1; size: few; D: TRBD1; DNA: TGTGCCTGGAGTGGAGGGGGCGGGGAAGCTTTCTTT; CDR3: CAWSGGGGEAFF
V: TRBV9; J: TRBJ2-6; size: NA; D: TRBD2; DNA: TGTGCCAGCACCCGGGGGGGCTCTGGGGCCAACGTCCTGACTTTC; CDR3: CASTRGGSGANVLTF
V: TRBV9; J: TRBJ2-2; size: NA; D: TRBD2; DNA: TGTGCCAGCAGCGTATCCCCCACCGGGACTAGCGGGGGATATCCCGGGGAGCTGTTTTTT; CDR3: CASSVSPTGTSGGYPGELFF
V: TRBV18; J: TRBJ1-2; size: few; D: NA; DNA: TGTGCCAGCTATCGGGAACAGCCCTATGGCTACACCTTC; CDR3: CASYREQPYGYTF
V: TRBV6-5; J: TRBJ2-3; size: NA; D: NA; DNA: TGTGCCAGCAGTCGCGGGGTTGGCATGGATACGCAGTATTTT; CDR3: CASSRGVGMDTQYF
V: TRBV3-1/TRBV3-2; J: TRBJ2-7; size: NA; D: NA; DNA: TGTGCCAGCAGCCAAGGGGTCCTGACAGTCAGTCAAGCCTACGAGCAGTACTTC; CDR3: CASSQGVLTVSQAYEQYF
V: TRBV30; J: TRBJ1-2; size: NA; D: NA; DNA: TGTGCCTGGAGTGTACTTCCGGGGTACTATGGCTACACCTTC; CDR3: CAWSVLPGYYGYTF
V: TRBV19; J: TRBJ2-1; size: NA; D: NA; DNA: TGTGCCAGTAGTTTGCTGGGGGGAGACAATGAGCAGTTCTTC; CDR3: CASSLLGGDNEQFF
V: TRBV5-1; J: TRBJ2-5; size: NA; D: NA; DNA: TGCGCCAGCAGCACAGGTGGGACCCAGTACTTC; CDR3: CASSTGGTQYF
V: TRBV18; J: TRBJ1-4; size: NA; D: TRBD1; DNA: TGTGCCAGCTCACCGGTGGACAGGGGGAATGAAAAACTGTTTTTT; CDR3: CASSPVDRGNEKLFF
V: TRBV6-5; J: TRBJ2-1; size: NA; D: NA; DNA: TGTGCCAGCAGGCGCGACAGGATCAATGAGCAGTTCTTC; CDR3: CASRRDRINEQFF
V: TRBV2; J: TRBJ1-5; size: NA; D: NA; DNA: TGTGCCAGCAGGGTTCCAGGGAACCTCAATCAGCCCCAGCATTTT; CDR3: CASRVPGNLNQPQHF
V: TRBV3-1/TRBV3-2; J: TRBJ1-2; size: NA; D: TRBD1; DNA: TGTGCCAGCAGCCTCACCCGGACAGGGGTTAACTATGGCTACACCTTC; CDR3: CASSLTRTGVNYGYTF
V: TRBV11-1; J: TRBJ2-7; size: NA; D: NA; DNA: TGTGCCAGCAGCTCCTGGACCGGGGAGTACGAGCAGTACTTC; CDR3: CASSSWTGEYEQYF
V: TRBV11-2; J: TRBJ2-3; size: NA; D: NA; DNA: TGTGCCAGCAGCTTAGGAGTTAGCACAGATACGCAGTATTTT; CDR3: CASSLGVSTDTQYF
V: TRBV11-2; J: TRBJ2-5; size: NA; D: TRBD2; DNA: TGTGCCAGCAGCTTTCCCGGGGGGGCTCCTATAAGGGAGACCCAGTACTTC; CDR3: CASSFPGGAPIRETQYF
V: TRBV19; J: TRBJ2-1; size: once; D: TRBD2; DNA: TGTGCCAGTAGTAAACCGGGACTAGCGGGGGGCATGGAGCAGTTCTTC; CDR3: CASSKPGLAGGMEQFF
V: TRBV6-7; J: TRBJ2-1; size: NA; D: TRBD2; DNA: TGTGCCACGCCTAGCGGGGGCCAGTACAATGAGCAGTTCTTC; CDR3: CATPSGGQYNEQFF
V: TRBV27; J: TRBJ2-3; size: NA; D: NA; DNA: TGTGCCAGCAGTCTCAACACCCCCACAGATACGCAGTATTTT; CDR3: CASSLNTPTDTQYF
V: TRBV19; J: TRBJ2-7; size: NA; D: TRBD1; DNA: TGTGCCAGTACCTCCGGGCGACAGGGATTCAACTACGAGCAGTACTTC; CDR3: CASTSGRQGFNYEQYF
V: TRBV5-1; J: TRBJ2-2; size: NA; D: TRBD1; DNA: TGCGCCAGCAGCTTGGAAGGGGGCTATGCCGGGGAGCTGTTTTTT; CDR3: CASSLEGGYAGELFF
V: TRBV9; J: TRBJ2-3; size: NA; D: TRBD2; DNA: TGTGCCAGCAGCGTAGAGGTGCCGGGGGGTACGCAGTATTTT; CDR3: CASSVEVPGGTQYF
V: TRBV5-4; J: TRBJ1-2; size: NA; D: TRBD1; DNA: TGTGCCAGCAGCTCCGGACAGGGGGGCGACTATGGCTACACCTTC; CDR3: CASSSGQGGDYGYTF
V: TRBV7-2; J: TRBJ1-1; size: NA; D: NA; DNA: TGTGCCAGCAGCCCGCGGACAGAGGGCACTGAAGCTTTCTTT; CDR3: CASSPRTEGTEAFF
V: TRBV7-9; J: TRBJ1-1; size: few; D: TRBD1; DNA: TGTGCCAGCAGCACCAGTGGGACAGGGGTAGCCGAAGCTTTCTTT; CDR3: CASSTSGTGVAEAFF
V: TRBV7-9; J: TRBJ2-5; size: NA; D: TRBD2; DNA: TGTGCCAGCAGCTTAGCGCGGGGGGCGGAGACCCAGTACTTC; CDR3: CASSLARGAETQYF
V: TRBV3-1/TRBV3-2; J: TRBJ1-5; size: NA; D: TRBD1; DNA: TGTGCCAGCAGCCGGACAGGGGGCGGCAATCAGCCCCAGCATTTT; CDR3: CASSRTGGGNQPQHF
V: TRBV6-1; J: TRBJ2-1; size: once; D: TRBD1; DNA: TGTGCCAGCAGTGAGGGACAGGGGACCTACAATGAGCAGTTCTTC; CDR3: CASSEGQGTYNEQFF
V: TRBV9; J: TRBJ1-2; size: NA; D: NA; DNA: TGTGCCAGCAGCGAGGACTCCTATGGCTACACCTTC; CDR3: CASSEDSYGYTF
V: TRBV19; J: TRBJ2-3; size: NA; D: TRBD2; DNA: TGTGCCAGTAGTGCCTATAGCGGGGGGGCATCGGATACGCAGTATTTT; CDR3: CASSAYSGGASDTQYF
V: TRBV6-5; J: TRBJ1-1; size: NA; D: NA; DNA: TGTGCCAGCACGGGACTCTCGATGACTGAAGCTTTCTTT; CDR3: CASTGLSMTEAFF
V: TRBV7-2; J: TRBJ2-2; size: NA; D: TRBD2; DNA: TGTGCCAGCAGCTCTCGTGGTCTAGCGGGGAACGCCGGGGAGCTGTTTTTT; CDR3: CASSSRGLAGNAGELFF
V: TRBV4-1; J: TRBJ1-2; size: NA; D: TRBD1; DNA: TGCGCCAGCAGCCAATCCCCTCGACAGGGGGACTCCTCTTGGGGCTACACCTTC; CDR3: CASSQSPRQGDSSWGYTF
V: TRBV5-6; J: TRBJ2-3; size: NA; D: TRBD2; DNA: TGTGCCAGCAGCTTGGCCGGGGGGACTTACACAGATACGCAGTATTTT; CDR3: CASSLAGGTYTDTQYF
V: TRBV7-9; J: TRBJ1-2; size: NA; D: TRBD1; DNA: TGTGCCAGCAGCCCCGAGGGACAGGGAACCCAAGGCTACACCTTC; CDR3: CASSPEGQGTQGYTF
V: TRBV2; J: TRBJ2-2; size: NA; D: TRBD2; DNA: TGTGCCAGCAGTGTGTCGAGCGGGGGGTTCACCGGGGAGCTGTTTTTT; CDR3: CASSVSSGGFTGELFF
V: TRBV2; J: TRBJ1-5; size: NA; D: NA; DNA: TGTGCCAGCAGTGAAATAGCCCAGCCCCAGCATTTT; CDR3: CASSEIAQPQHF
V: TRBV6-1; J: TRBJ1-2; size: NA; D: NA; DNA: TGTGCCAGCAGTGAAGTCCAGGGAGGGGGCTATGGCTACACCTTC; CDR3: CASSEVQGGGYGYTF
V: TRBV6-6; J: TRBJ2-4; size: few; D: NA; DNA: TGTGCCAGCAGCCAGGCTATGGACATTCAGTACTTC; CDR3: CASSQAMDIQYF
V: TRBV6-5; J: TRBJ2-2; size: NA; D: TRBD1; DNA: TGTGCCGTGACAGGGGACACCGGGGAGCTGTTTTTT; CDR3: CAVTGDTGELFF
V: TRBV9; J: TRBJ1-3; size: NA; D: NA; DNA: TGTGCCAGCAGCGTAGTGGCGGATGGCGGAAACACCATATATTTT; CDR3: CASSVVADGGNTIYF
V: TRBV7-2; J: TRBJ2-1; size: once; D: TRBD1; DNA: TGTGCCAGCAGCTTCACGGACAGGGGTTTTGAGCAGTTCTTC; CDR3: CASSFTDRGFEQFF
V: TRBV29-1; J: TRBJ1-2; size: few; D: NA; DNA: TGCAGCGTTGAAGGTGGGGGCGGCTACACCTTC; CDR3: CSVEGGGGYTF
V: TRBV5-1; J: TRBJ1-3; size: NA; D: NA; DNA: TGCGCCAGCAGCTTGGAGGGCAGGAGGGACACCATATATTTT; CDR3: CASSLEGRRDTIYF
V: TRBV12-3/TRBV12-4; J: TRBJ1-2; size: NA; D: NA; DNA: TGTGCCAGCAGTTTGTGGCTCTATGGCTACACCTTC; CDR3: CASSLWLYGYTF
V: TRBV12-3/TRBV12-4; J: TRBJ1-1; size: few; D: NA; DNA: TGTGCCAGCAGTCCACCCGAGGGGGTTATGGCTTTCTTT; CDR3: CASSPPEGVMAFF
V: TRBV16; J: TRBJ1-2; size: once; D: NA; DNA: TGTGCCAGCAGTTCGGGGACATTGGGGTTTGCTGGCACCTTC; CDR3: CASSSGTLGFAGTF
V: TRBV5-1; J: TRBJ1-1; size: NA; D: NA; DNA: TGCGCCAGCAGCTCACAGGGTGTGCACACTGAAGCTTTCTTT; CDR3: CASSSQGVHTEAFF
V: TRBV19; J: TRBJ2-3; size: NA; D: TRBD1; DNA: TGTGCCAGTACGGGACAGGGTTCAGATACGCAGTATTTT; CDR3: CASTGQGSDTQYF
V: TRBV29-1; J: TRBJ1-2; size: NA; D: NA; DNA: TGCAGCGTTACCATCGCCGGACAGAACTATGGCTACACCTTC; CDR3: CSVTIAGQNYGYTF